This TCR beta chain was captured in a study of blood T cell repertoires in COVID-19. Study in general: COVID-19 samples, acute and convalescent, were from the United States, Italy and Spain. T cells, B-cell-depleted T cells, or PBMCs provided the cDNA or gDNA that served as material.

As originally analysed: Reference gene primer amplification gave nucleated cell count estimates. Repertoires were generated with immunoSEQ multiplex PCR, while TCRdb's copy carries only in-frame clones and drops some. D and trimming come from the DNA, and the V and J calls and clone size come from that table. The table shows 95,000 to 150,000 clones, with 75% to 90% occurring only once. The germline V gene encodes CDR1 LGHNA and CDR2 YSLEER. Trimming pared 4 bases from V and 0 bases from J, leaving 8 bases between. The CDR3 is 14 amino acids. This TCR was sampled from a man aged 40-50 years with acute or convalescent COVID-19. V and J are TRBV4-3 and TRBJ2-3; no reliable D call. Sequenced: peripheral blood. CDR3 sequence reads: CASSRQLSTDTQYF. CDR3 sequence (DNA): TGCGCCAGCAGCCGTCAACTCAGCACAGATACGCAGTATTTT.